These 24 T cell receptor beta chains came from one sample sequenced in a study of sequential checkpoint blockade in melanoma. Treatment denoted: randomized to nivolumab then ipilimumab (arm A) or the reverse (arm B). The table came from immunoSEQ multiplex PCR; TCRdb's copy has only in-frame clones and leaves some out. The sample carries over 25,000 clones, more than 65% recorded once. The sequences come from CD8+ T cells sorted from blood (inferred from file names), collected from a patient given nivolumab and ipilimumab in sequence. These receptors all stem from a human donor with melanoma.

J is TRBJ1-3 and V is TRBV10-3, with D tentatively TRBD1 (5 bases). V was clipped by 3 bases and J by 2 bases, with 11 bases between them. This CDR3 has 15 amino acids. Germline assignment: CDR1 ENHRY and CDR2 SYGVKD. The CDR3 coding sequence is TGTGCCATCAGTGACCCACAGGATACTGGAAACACCATATATTTT. Its translation: CAISDPQDTGNTIYF.

The gene calls are TRBV4-3 and TRBJ2-5, with D possibly being TRBD2 (5 bases). V was clipped by 5 bases and J by 2 bases, with 9 bases between them. Germline CDR1 and CDR2: LGHNA and YSLEER. The CDR3 totals 13 residues. CDR3 protein: CASSGEWQETQYF. The CDR3 DNA follows: TGCGCCAGCAGCGGGGAGTGGCAAGAGACCCAGTACTTC.

For the CDR3, the DNA is TGTGCCAGCAGCCCGCAGGGTCCGCGGGAGGGCACCGACTACGAGCAGTACTTC. Amino acids: CASSPQGPREGTDYEQYF. V and J are TRBV5-6 and TRBJ2-7, with 9 bases lining up with TRBD2. V lost 4 bases to trimming and J lost 3 bases; unmatched junction nucleotides: 17. This CDR3 contains 18 residues. The germline V gene has CDR1 SGHDT and CDR2 YYEEEE.

This clone was detected a few times. The chain combines TRBV4-3 with TRBJ1-2; 10 bases match TRBD1. Germline V gene lookup returns CDR1 LGHNA and CDR2 YSLEER. This CDR3 comprises 16 residues. V was pared by 1 base and J by 8 bases, with 10 bases of the junction left unmatched. The CDR3 region is CASSQGWGQGRGGYTF. The DNA for the CDR3 is TGCGCCAGCAGCCAAGGGTGGGGACAGGGGAGGGGCGGCTACACCTTC.

This clone has a single count. V usage is TRBV27 and J usage is TRBJ1-6, with D unclear. The CDR3 has 16 amino acids. Germline-derived CDR1 and CDR2 are MNHEY and SMNVEV (reference sequence). V lost 4 bases to trimming and J lost 8 bases, with 18 bases between them. The CDR3 loop reads CASSSENDGVYSPLHF. CDR3 DNA: TGTGCCAGCAGTTCTGAAAACGACGGGGTATATTCACCCCTCCACTTT.

This sequence joins TRBV9 and TRBJ2-7; no firm D call. V was cut by 0 bases and J by 3 bases, with 7 bases left in between. CDR3 length: 13 amino acids. CDR1 SGDLS and CDR2 YYNGEE come from the germline V gene. CDR3 loop: CASSVDQYYEQYF. As DNA, the CDR3 is TGTGCCAGCAGCGTAGATCAGTACTACGAGCAGTACTTC.

The chain couples TRBV9 to TRBJ2-1; 8 nucleotides line up with TRBD2. V was pared by 1 base and J by 4 bases, with 4 bases of the junction left unmatched. Germline V gene lookup returns CDR1 SGDLS and CDR2 YYNGEE. The CDR3 loop spans 15 amino acids. CDR3: CASSVITSGYNEQFF. The CDR3 DNA reads TGTGCCAGCAGCGTAATAACTAGCGGATACAATGAGCAGTTCTTC.

This rearrangement joins TRBV4-1 to TRBJ1-2, with 8 bases that match TRBD1. V lost 4 bases to trimming and J lost 4 bases; unmatched junction nucleotides: 14. The CDR3 spans 17 residues. Germline loops: CDR1 MGHRA, CDR2 YSYEKL. This chain's CDR3 is CASSPPGRTGIRYGYTF. For the CDR3, the DNA is TGCGCCAGCAGCCCGCCGGGGAGGACAGGGATTCGCTATGGCTACACCTTC.

CDR3 DNA: TGTGCCAGCAGTACCCAAGAGGGCTACACCTTC. Its translation: CASSTQEGYTF. The chain recombines TRBV28 with TRBJ1-2; unclear D gene. Germline CDR1 is MDHEN and CDR2 is SYDVKM. V was clipped by 5 bases and J by 8 bases, with 9 bases between them. This CDR3 spans 11 amino acids.

CDR3 nucleotides: TGTGCCAGCACCCAGGGGTTTGGAATGAACGGCTACACCTTC. Protein product: CASTQGFGMNGYTF. This chain joins TRBV28 and TRBJ1-2; tentatively, D is TRBD1 (6 bases). The CDR3 is made up of 14 amino acids. Between the trimmed V and J ends, which lost 7 bases and 8 bases, there was a span of 20 bases. The V gene's germline CDR1 is MDHEN and CDR2 SYDVKM.

The chain couples TRBV11-2 to TRBJ2-7; 11 positions agree with TRBD1. CDR3 length equals 15 residues. Germline-derived CDR1 and CDR2 are SGHAT and FQNNGV. Germline trimming cut 3 bases from V and 5 bases from J; bases unmatched to any gene: 6. CDR3 sequence: CASSFWDRGVNEQYF. The CDR3 nucleotides are TGTGCCAGCAGCTTCTGGGACAGGGGGGTCAACGAGCAGTACTTC.

This sequence joins TRBV27 and TRBJ1-4; tentative D call: TRBD1 (6 bases). The CDR3 has 16 residues. Germline values: CDR1 MNHEY, CDR2 SMNVEV (reference sequence). The V end lost 5 bases, the J end lost 4 bases, and 17 bases lay between the germline ends. Here the CDR3 DNA reads TGTGCCAGCAGTCCAGGGGCGGCCTACCGTAATGAAAAACTGTTTTTT. Translating it yields CASSPGAAYRNEKLFF.

This rearrangement joins TRBV11-3 to TRBJ2-7; 7 nucleotides agree with TRBD1. The length of the CDR3 is 13 residues. Trimming at V came to 5 bases and at J to 3 bases, leaving 4 bases not matched to a gene. The germline gives CDR1 SGHNT, CDR2 YENEEA. The CDR3 sequence is CASSPGTDYEQYF. The CDR3 DNA reads as TGTGCCAGCAGCCCGGGGACAGACTACGAGCAGTACTTC.

The V call is TRBV9, the J call TRBJ2-2, with a weak D call TRBD1 (5 bases). Germline values: CDR1 SGDLS, CDR2 YYNGEE. Trimming took off 4 bases at V and 4 bases at J, with 11 bases between the two ends. The CDR3 sequence is 14 residues long. The CDR3 nucleotides are TGTGCCAGCAGCTGGGGCGACCTCACCGGGGAGCTGTTTTTT. Translating gives CASSWGDLTGELFF.

The chain couples TRBV27 to TRBJ1-1; TRBD1 matches 7 bases. Germline trimming cut 2 bases from V and 7 bases from J; bases unmatched to any gene: 7. Germline values: CDR1 MNHEY, CDR2 SMNVEV (reference sequence). The CDR3 is made up of 14 amino acids. The CDR3: CASSLPDRILEAFF. The CDR3 DNA sequence: TGTGCCAGCAGTTTACCGGACAGGATCCTTGAAGCTTTCTTT.

V gene TRBV28 combines with J gene TRBJ2-1; D is unclear. CDR1 is MDHEN, CDR2 SYDVKM, per germline. Trimming left V 5 bases short and J 1 base short, with 15 bases between. The CDR3 sequence is 16 residues long. The CDR3 region has the DNA TGTGCCAGCAGTACCCCGAGAGAGCATTCCTACAATGAGCAGTTCTTC. This translates into CASSTPREHSYNEQFF.

The chain links TRBV13 to TRBJ2-1; 12 nucleotides line up with TRBD2. V trimming: 4 bases; J trimming: 6 bases; junction bases outside the gene matches: 10. The CDR3 is 17 residues long. Germline V CDR1 and CDR2: PRHDT, FYEKMQ (reference sequence). DNA for the CDR3: TGTGCCAGCAGCTCCAGGACTAGCGGGGCACAGGGCAATGAGCAGTTCTTC. Protein sequence: CASSSRTSGAQGNEQFF.

V gene TRBV15 combines with J gene TRBJ1-3; D possibly corresponds to TRBD1 (6 bases). Germline CDR1 is LNHNV and CDR2 is YYDKDF (reference sequence). The ends were cut back, 3 bases at V and 4 bases at J, with 19 bases in the middle. The CDR3 contains 17 residues. The CDR3: CATSSGLSRGRGNTIYF. CDR3 bases: TGTGCCACCAGCAGTGGTCTGAGCAGGGGCAGAGGAAACACCATATATTTT. The variable domain in full, with the rest retrieved from reference TRBV15 and TRBJ1-3, is DAMVIQNPRYQVTQFGKPVTLSCSQTLNHNVMYWYQQKSSQAPKLLFHYYDKDFNNEADTPDNFQSRRPNTSFCFLDIRSPGLGDTAMYLCATSSGLSRGRGNTIYFGEGSWLTVV.

This clone was recorded once. V and J are TRBV5-1 and TRBJ2-1; 14 bases line up with TRBD2. The CDR3 loop spans 16 amino acids. V gave up 4 bases and J gave up 2 bases; unmatched junction bases: 2. Germline CDR1 SGHRS, CDR2 YFSETQ. The CDR3 nucleotides read TGCGCCAGCAGCAGGGGACTAGCGGGAGCCTACAATGAGCAGTTCTTC. This sequence encodes CASSRGLAGAYNEQFF.

V is TRBV9 and J is TRBJ2-5, with a possible D match to TRBD1 (6 bases). The end of the DNA is better explained by TRBJ2-7, so the J call may be wrong. CDR1 is SGDLS and CDR2 is YYNGEE in the germline V gene. The CDR3 sequence is 14 residues long. In DNA, the CDR3 is TGTGCCAGCAGCGTATTAGGGGGTAGGGACGAGCAGTACTTC. It translates to CASSVLGGRDEQYF.

This clone has ten or more counts. J is TRBJ1-3 and V is TRBV21-1; no check of the table's D call, TRBD1, against the DNA was made. TRBV21-1 corresponds to a pseudogene. The CDR3 extends over 17 amino acids. The CDR3 bases are TGTGCCAGCAGCAAAGTAGTACAGACAGGACCTGGAAACACCATATATTTT. Amino acids: CASSKVVQTGPGNTIYF.

The CDR3 spells CASSPFKIQGNQETQYF. The CDR3 region has the DNA TGTGCCAGCAGCCCTTTTAAGATACAGGGTAACCAAGAGACCCAGTACTTC. The chain recombines TRBV7-8 with TRBJ2-5; perhaps TRBD1 as D (6 bases). The V end lost 5 bases, the J end lost 0 bases, and 19 bases lay between the germline ends. Germline values: CDR1 SGHVS, CDR2 FQNEAQ. This CDR3 contains 17 residues.

This CDR3 reads CASSPPGTSYEQYF. For the CDR3, the DNA is TGTGCCAGCAGCCCCCCCGGGACTTCCTACGAGCAGTACTTC. This sequence joins TRBV13 and TRBJ2-7, with a weak D call TRBD2 (6 bases). V dropped 5 bases and J dropped 1 base, with 12 bases sitting between them. The CDR3 extends over 14 amino acids. Germline-derived CDR1 and CDR2 are PRHDT and FYEKMQ (reference sequence).

The CDR3 protein is CASSITPSDRVNGYTF. DNA for the CDR3: TGTGCCAGCAGCATTACCCCGTCGGACAGGGTGAATGGCTACACCTTC. This rearrangement joins TRBV7-3 to TRBJ1-2; 8 bases are shared with TRBD1. The trim removed 5 bases at V and 6 bases at J, leaving 14 bases unmatched. In germline, CDR1 is SGHTA, CDR2 FQGTGA. This CDR3 is built from 16 residues.